This T cell receptor (beta chain) was identified during a study of cytomegalovirus exposure and HLA in healthy donors. Findings and caveats of the study: In vitro assays verified that a few CMV-associated chains recognized CMV antigens specifically. The dataset shows that most TCR sequences were rare, while some public TCRs occurred in many donors.

For this clone: The antigen remains unidentified. Lacking the conserved final phenylalanine or tryptophan, this CDR3 likely reflects a read error. The DNA is omitted, as the CDR3 cannot be located on it reliably, and the CDR3 follows TCRdb's listing.

The assay was immunoSEQ multiplex PCR, and TCRdb's table has in-frame clones only and misses some. The sample contains about 65,000 clones, roughly 94% of which appear only once. The length of the CDR3 is 11 amino acids, counting both ends. Germline V gene sequence: CDR1 MNHEY, CDR2 SVGAGI. The chain joins TRBV6-5 to TRBJ1-6; TRBD1 is the table's D call, not checked against the DNA. Sequencing input: PBMCs. This TCR came from a woman under 30 in good health and CMV-seronegative. The CDR3 sequence is CASSPDIRFLL.